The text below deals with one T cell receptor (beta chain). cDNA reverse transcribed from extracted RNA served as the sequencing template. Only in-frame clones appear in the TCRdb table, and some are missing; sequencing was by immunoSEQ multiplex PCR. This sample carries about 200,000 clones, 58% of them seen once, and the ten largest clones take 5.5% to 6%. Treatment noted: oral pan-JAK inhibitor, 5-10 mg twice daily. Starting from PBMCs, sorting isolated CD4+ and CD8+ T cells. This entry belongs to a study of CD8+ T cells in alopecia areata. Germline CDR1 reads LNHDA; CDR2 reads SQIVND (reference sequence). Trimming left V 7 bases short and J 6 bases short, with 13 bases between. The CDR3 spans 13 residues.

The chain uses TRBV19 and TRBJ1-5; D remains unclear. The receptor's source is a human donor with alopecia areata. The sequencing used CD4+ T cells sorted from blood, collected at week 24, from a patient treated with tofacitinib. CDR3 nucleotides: TGTGCCAGTATTGCAGGTCCTGCTCAGCCCCAGCATTTT. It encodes CASIAGPAQPQHF.